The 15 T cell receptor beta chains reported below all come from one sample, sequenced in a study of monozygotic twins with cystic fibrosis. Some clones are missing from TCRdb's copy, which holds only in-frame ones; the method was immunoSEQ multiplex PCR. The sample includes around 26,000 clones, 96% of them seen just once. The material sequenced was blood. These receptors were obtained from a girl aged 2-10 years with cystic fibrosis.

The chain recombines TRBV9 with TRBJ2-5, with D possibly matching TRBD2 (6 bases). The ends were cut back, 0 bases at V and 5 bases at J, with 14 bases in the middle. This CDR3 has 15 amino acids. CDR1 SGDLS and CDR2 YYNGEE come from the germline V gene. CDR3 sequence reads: CASSVGGGIRETQYF. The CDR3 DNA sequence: TGTGCCAGCAGCGTAGGTGGCGGGATCAGGGAGACCCAGTACTTC. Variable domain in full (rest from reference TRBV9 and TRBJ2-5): DSGVTQTPKHLITATGQRVTLRCSPRSGDLSVYWYQQSLDQGLQFLIQYYNGEERAKGNILERFSAQQFPDLHSELNLSSLELGDSALYFCASSVGGGIRETQYFGPGTRLLVL.

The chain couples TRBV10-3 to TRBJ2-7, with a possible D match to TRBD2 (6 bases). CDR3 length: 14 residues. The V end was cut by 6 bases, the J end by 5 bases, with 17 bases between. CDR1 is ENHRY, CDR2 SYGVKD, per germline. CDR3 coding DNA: TGTGCCATCAGGGAGGAGGGGAAACTAAACGAGCAGTACTTC. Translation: CAIREEGKLNEQYF.

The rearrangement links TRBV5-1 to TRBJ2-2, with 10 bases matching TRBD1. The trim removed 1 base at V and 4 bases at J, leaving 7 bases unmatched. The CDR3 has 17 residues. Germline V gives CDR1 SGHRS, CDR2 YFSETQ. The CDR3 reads CASSLLPGQGTTGELFF. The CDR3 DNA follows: TGCGCCAGCAGCTTGTTACCGGGACAGGGGACCACCGGGGAGCTGTTTTTT.

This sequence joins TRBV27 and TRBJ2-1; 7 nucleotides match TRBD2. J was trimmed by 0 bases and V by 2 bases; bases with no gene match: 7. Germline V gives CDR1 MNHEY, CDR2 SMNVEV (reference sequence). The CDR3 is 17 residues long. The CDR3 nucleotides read TGTGCCAGCAGTTTAGGGGGGGGACCGAGCTCCTACAATGAGCAGTTCTTC. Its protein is CASSLGGGPSSYNEQFF.

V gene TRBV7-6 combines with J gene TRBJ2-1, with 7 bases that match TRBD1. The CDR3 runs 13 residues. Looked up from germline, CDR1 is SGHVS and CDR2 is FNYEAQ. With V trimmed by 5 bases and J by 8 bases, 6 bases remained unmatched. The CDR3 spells CASSARTGDEQFF. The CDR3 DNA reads TGTGCCAGCAGCGCCCGGACAGGCGATGAGCAGTTCTTC.

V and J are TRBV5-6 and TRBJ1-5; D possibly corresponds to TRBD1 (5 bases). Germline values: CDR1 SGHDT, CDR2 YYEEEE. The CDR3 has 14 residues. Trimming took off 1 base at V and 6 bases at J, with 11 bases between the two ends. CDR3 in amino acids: CASSLWDHSQPQHF. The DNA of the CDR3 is TGTGCCAGCAGCTTGTGGGACCATTCTCAGCCCCAGCATTTT.

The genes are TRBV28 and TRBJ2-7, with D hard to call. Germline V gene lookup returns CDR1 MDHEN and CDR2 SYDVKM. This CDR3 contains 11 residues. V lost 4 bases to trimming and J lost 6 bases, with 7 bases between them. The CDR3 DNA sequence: TGTGCCAGCAGTTGGACCGGCGAGCAGTACTTC. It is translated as CASSWTGEQYF.

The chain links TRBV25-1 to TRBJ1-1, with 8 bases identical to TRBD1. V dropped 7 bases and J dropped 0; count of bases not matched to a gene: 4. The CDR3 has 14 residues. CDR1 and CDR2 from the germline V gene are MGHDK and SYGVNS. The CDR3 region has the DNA TGTGCCAGCACTCCGGACAGGGTGAACACTGAAGCTTTCTTT. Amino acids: CASTPDRVNTEAFF.

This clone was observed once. The CDR3 coding sequence is TGCGCCAGCAGCAAACTTGGACAGGCCCGCGAGCAGTACTTC. Amino acid sequence: CASSKLGQAREQYF. The chain recombines TRBV5-1 with TRBJ2-7; 7 nucleotides line up with TRBD1. CDR3 length: 14 residues. V dropped 4 bases and J dropped 6; count of bases not matched to a gene: 10. From germline, CDR1 is SGHRS and CDR2 YFSETQ.

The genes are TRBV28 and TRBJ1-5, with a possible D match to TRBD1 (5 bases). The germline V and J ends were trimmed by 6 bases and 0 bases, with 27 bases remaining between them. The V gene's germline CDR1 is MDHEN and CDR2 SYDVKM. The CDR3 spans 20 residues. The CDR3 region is CASRRVMAGPYPNSNQPQHF. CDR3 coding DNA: TGTGCCAGCAGGCGCGTAATGGCAGGGCCCTATCCGAATAGCAATCAGCCCCAGCATTTT.

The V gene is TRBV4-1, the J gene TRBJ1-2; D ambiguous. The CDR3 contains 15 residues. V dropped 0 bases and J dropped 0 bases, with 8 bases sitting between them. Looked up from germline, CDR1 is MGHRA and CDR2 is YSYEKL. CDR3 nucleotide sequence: TGCGCCAGCAGCCAAGATGGCTCATCTAACTATGGCTACACCTTC. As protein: CASSQDGSSNYGYTF.

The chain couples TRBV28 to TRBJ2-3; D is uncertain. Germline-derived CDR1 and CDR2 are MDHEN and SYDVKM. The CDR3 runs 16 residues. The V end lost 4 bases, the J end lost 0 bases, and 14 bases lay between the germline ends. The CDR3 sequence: CASSSPGFSSTDTQYF. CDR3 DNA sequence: TGTGCCAGCAGTTCCCCCGGATTCTCTAGCACAGATACGCAGTATTTT.

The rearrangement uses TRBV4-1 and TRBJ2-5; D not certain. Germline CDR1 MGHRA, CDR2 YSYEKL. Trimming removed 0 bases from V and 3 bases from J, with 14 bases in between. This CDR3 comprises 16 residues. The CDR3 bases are TGCGCCAGCAGCCAAGATTTTATTGGTTTTGAAGAGACCCAGTACTTC. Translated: CASSQDFIGFEETQYF.

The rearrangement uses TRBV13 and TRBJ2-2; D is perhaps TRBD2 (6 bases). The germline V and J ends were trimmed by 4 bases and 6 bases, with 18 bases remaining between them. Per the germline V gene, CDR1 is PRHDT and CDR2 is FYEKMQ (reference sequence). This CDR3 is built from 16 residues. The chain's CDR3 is CASSSRLVRNAGELFF. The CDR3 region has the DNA TGTGCCAGCAGCTCGCGACTAGTTCGCAACGCCGGGGAGCTGTTTTTT.

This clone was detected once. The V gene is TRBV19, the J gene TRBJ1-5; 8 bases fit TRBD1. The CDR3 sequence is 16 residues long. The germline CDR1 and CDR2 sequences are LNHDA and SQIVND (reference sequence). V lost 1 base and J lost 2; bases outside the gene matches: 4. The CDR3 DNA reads TGTGCCAGTAGTATAGTGGGGGGACAGGGCAATCAGCCCCAGCATTTT. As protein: CASSIVGGQGNQPQHF.